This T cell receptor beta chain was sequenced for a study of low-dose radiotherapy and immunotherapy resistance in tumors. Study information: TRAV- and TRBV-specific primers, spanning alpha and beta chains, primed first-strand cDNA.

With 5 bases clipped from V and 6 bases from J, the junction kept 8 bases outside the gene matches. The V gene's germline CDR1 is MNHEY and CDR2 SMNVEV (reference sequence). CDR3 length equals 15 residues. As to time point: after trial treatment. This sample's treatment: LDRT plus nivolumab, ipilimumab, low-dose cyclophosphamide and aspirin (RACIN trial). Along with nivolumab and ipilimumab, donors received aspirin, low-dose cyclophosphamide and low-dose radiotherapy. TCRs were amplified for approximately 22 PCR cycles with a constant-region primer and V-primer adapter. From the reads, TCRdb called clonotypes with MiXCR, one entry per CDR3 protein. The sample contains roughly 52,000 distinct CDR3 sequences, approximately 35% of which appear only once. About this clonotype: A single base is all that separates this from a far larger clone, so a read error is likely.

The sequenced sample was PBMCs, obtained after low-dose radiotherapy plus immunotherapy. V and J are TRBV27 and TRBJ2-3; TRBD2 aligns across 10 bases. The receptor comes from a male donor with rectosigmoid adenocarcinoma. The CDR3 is CASSIRASGSDTQYF. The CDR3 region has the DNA TGTGCCAGCAGTATTCGGGCTAGCGGGAGTGATACGCAGTATTTT.